This TCR beta chain is drawn from a study of CD8 T cells in ankylosing spondylitis. Findings and limits, study-wide: Fewer than ten highly homologous variants made up a TCR beta motif, and this motif appeared characteristic of ankylosing spondylitis blood.

Each CDR3 protein gets one entry after TCRdb re-called the 5' RACE reads with MiXCR. The sample lists 670,000 or so distinct CDR3 sequences; 15% to 20% were seen once. This clonotype was counted between two and nine times. The antigen is unknown. CDR1 is DFQATT, CDR2 SNEGSKA, per germline (reference sequence). This CDR3 contains 13 residues. Trimming cost V 5 bases and J 8 bases; bases outside gene matches: 7. The source is a male donor with ankylosing spondylitis. The chain employs TRBV20-1 and TRBJ1-4, with 8 bases matching TRBD1. Material for sequencing was blood, either unsorted or a sorted T cell fraction (not recorded which). The CDR3 bases are TGCAGTGCTCGGACAGGGCCTTGGGAAAAACTGTTTTTT. Translated: CSARTGPWEKLFF.